This TCR beta chain is from a study of shared clonotypes between healthy human individuals. There were only Caucasian adults among the donors, and all lived in Nashville, Tennessee. V dropped 4 bases and J dropped 10 bases, with 14 bases sitting between them. The CDR3 runs 13 residues. CDR1 SGHVS and CDR2 FNYEAQ come from the germline V gene. The method was immunoSEQ multiplex PCR; TCRdb's version includes in-frame clones alone and lacks a portion of them. There are a few million clones in the sample; approximately 95% occur only once, and 0.39% lies in the top ten. This clonotype was sampled from a young man in good health. Some clones in this sample may be carry-over from other donors' samples. The genes are TRBV7-6 and TRBJ2-1; D gene ambiguous. Sequencing used naive CD4+ T cells from PBMCs. Documented subset: CD45RA+ positively selected. CDR3: CASSYGPSREQFF. CDR3 DNA sequence: TGTGCCAGCAGCTATGGGCCATCAAGGGAGCAGTTCTTC.